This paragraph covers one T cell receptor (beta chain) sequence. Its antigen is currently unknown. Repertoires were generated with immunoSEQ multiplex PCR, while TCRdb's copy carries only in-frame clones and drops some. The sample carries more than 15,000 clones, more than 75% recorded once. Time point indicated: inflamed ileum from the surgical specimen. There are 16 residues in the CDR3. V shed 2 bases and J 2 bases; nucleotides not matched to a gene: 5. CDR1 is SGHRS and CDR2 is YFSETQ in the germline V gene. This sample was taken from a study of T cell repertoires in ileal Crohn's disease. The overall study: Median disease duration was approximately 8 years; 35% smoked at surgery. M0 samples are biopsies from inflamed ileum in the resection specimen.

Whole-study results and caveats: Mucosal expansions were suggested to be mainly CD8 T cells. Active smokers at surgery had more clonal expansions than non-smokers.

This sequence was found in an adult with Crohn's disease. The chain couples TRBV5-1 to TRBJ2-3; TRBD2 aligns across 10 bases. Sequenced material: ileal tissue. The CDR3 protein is CASSFIAGGITDTQYF. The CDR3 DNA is TGCGCCAGCAGCTTCATAGCGGGGGGAATCACAGATACGCAGTATTTT.